This TCR beta chain was recovered during a study of blood T cells in healthy people across ages. This clonotype appeared a few times. What it binds is not known. Per sample, at least 5 micrograms of total RNA were extracted. This CDR3 is built from 16 residues. Germline CDR1 reads SGDLS; CDR2 reads YYNGEE. Trimming removed 4 bases at V and 3 bases at J, with 18 bases between. Overall study results and limits: While age rose, TCR beta diversity per million T cells dropped in a roughly linear way. Long-lived donors had more naive CD4+ cells and higher diversity than aged donors.

Using a J-beta primer mix together with a sample-barcoded 5' primer, a second PCR was run for roughly 6 to 12 cycles. TCRdb reprocessed the 5' RACE reads with MiXCR, giving one entry per CDR3 protein. Of 2 million or so distinct CDR3 sequences in the sample, around half were seen once. Sequencing was done on a sample of blood. The rearrangement uses TRBV9 and TRBJ2-3; D unresolved. This TCR came from a woman aged 40 to 50 in good health. CDR3 DNA sequence: TGTGCCAGCAGCACTTTAGACTCTCTAATAACAGATACGCAGTATTTT. Protein product: CASSTLDSLITDTQYF.